The entry below gives a single T cell receptor beta chain sequence along with its context. Possible read error: a much larger clone is one base away. TCRdb used MiXCR to reprocess the PCR reads, holding one entry per CDR3 protein. This table has 9,500 to 15,000 distinct CDR3 sequences, around half appearing once. This record comes from a study of CD4 and CD8 cells across lung adenocarcinoma regions. The V gene end was trimmed by 4 bases and the J gene end by 11 bases; junction bases not matched to a gene: 17. The CDR3 is made up of 16 amino acids. Germline CDR1 reads WSHSY; CDR2 reads SAAADI. The rearrangement links TRBV10-2 to TRBJ2-5, with 9 positions matching TRBD2. This sequence was found in a female donor with lung adenocarcinoma. The CD4 and CD8 labels of this study may be unreliable. Sample: CD8+ T cells from the margin of a lung tumor. The CDR3 coding sequence is TGCGCCAGCAGTGGACCCCGGCTAGCGGGACGCAATGAGCAGTACTTC. Protein: CASSGPRLAGRNEQYF.